The present TCR beta chain was sequenced within a study of response to subunit inactivated influenza vaccine. From the RT-PCR reads, TCRdb called clonotypes with MiXCR, one entry per CDR3 protein. Of roughly 760,000 distinct CDR3 sequences listed, 21% were seen once; the top ten hold roughly 10%. V was clipped by 1 base and J by 3 bases; unmatched bases: 23. The CDR3 extends over 21 amino acids. Looked up from germline, CDR1 is DFQATT and CDR2 is SNEGSKA (reference sequence). Sequencing used PBMCs from blood, obtained 5 to 6 days after vaccination. The sequence derives from a man between 50 and 59 years old who received an inactivated influenza vaccine. The genes are TRBV20-1 and TRBJ2-2, with 7 bases aligning to TRBD1. CDR3 sequence: CSARVLMSLDRVKLHTGELFF. CDR3 DNA sequence: TGCAGTGCTAGAGTTCTAATGTCCCTAGACAGGGTCAAATTACACACCGGGGAGCTGTTTTTT.